This is a list of T cell receptor beta chains from one sample in a study of cytomegalovirus exposure and HLA in healthy donors. Some clones are missing from TCRdb's copy, which holds only in-frame ones; the method was immunoSEQ multiplex PCR. The sample lists approximately 150,000 clones, 80% to 85% occurring once. The sample comprised PBMCs. The source is a woman aged 25 to 39 in good health and CMV-seronegative. Each CDR3 is given with its conserved first and last residue. The order of the fields is CDR3 protein, D gene, J gene, V gene. The D gene is left open where the match is weak.

CDR3aa: CASSPRYGTDSNQPQHF
d_gene: TRBD1
j_gene: TRBJ1-5
v_gene: TRBV5-8

CDR3aa: CASSVADQGVGETQYF
d_gene: .
j_gene: TRBJ2-5
v_gene: TRBV9

CDR3aa: CASSWGIAGLTTDTQYF
d_gene: TRBD2
j_gene: TRBJ2-3
v_gene: TRBV6-7

CDR3aa: CASSLSRLAHQYF
d_gene: TRBD2
j_gene: TRBJ2-3
v_gene: TRBV28

CDR3aa: CASSEASSGLYQETQYF
d_gene: TRBD2
j_gene: TRBJ2-5
v_gene: TRBV10-2

CDR3aa: CASTKPGSSF
d_gene: .
j_gene: TRBJ1-2
v_gene: TRBV2

CDR3aa: CASSSWTSGRAGETQYF
d_gene: TRBD2
j_gene: TRBJ2-5
v_gene: TRBV28

CDR3aa: CASSHFSTGGTEKLFF
d_gene: TRBD1
j_gene: TRBJ1-4
v_gene: TRBV4-1

CDR3aa: CASRLARLSRGDEQFF
d_gene: TRBD2
j_gene: TRBJ2-1
v_gene: TRBV7-9

CDR3aa: CAILSGGRNTGELFF
d_gene: TRBD2
j_gene: TRBJ2-2
v_gene: TRBV2

CDR3aa: CASSPTGESSGNTIYF
d_gene: TRBD1
j_gene: TRBJ1-3
v_gene: TRBV18

CDR3aa: CASTVAGFTGELFF
d_gene: .
j_gene: TRBJ2-2
v_gene: TRBV10-2

CDR3aa: CASSHRASNEKLFF
d_gene: .
j_gene: TRBJ1-4
v_gene: TRBV7-6

CDR3aa: CASGLVIQGSYGYTF
d_gene: TRBD1
j_gene: TRBJ1-2
v_gene: TRBV12-5

CDR3aa: CASSTSLAGSPYEQYF
d_gene: TRBD2
j_gene: TRBJ2-7
v_gene: TRBV7-2

CDR3aa: CASSQRQGAKDTQYF
d_gene: TRBD1
j_gene: TRBJ2-3
v_gene: TRBV5-4

CDR3aa: CASSGTRVTGELFF
d_gene: .
j_gene: TRBJ2-2
v_gene: TRBV9

CDR3aa: CGGGEAETQYF
d_gene: .
j_gene: TRBJ2-5
v_gene: TRBV20-1

CDR3aa: CASSYGGTEAFF
d_gene: .
j_gene: TRBJ1-1
v_gene: TRBV4-1

CDR3aa: CASSGLAGFDEQFF
d_gene: TRBD2
j_gene: TRBJ2-1
v_gene: TRBV2

CDR3aa: CAISELTTRRVYEQYF
d_gene: .
j_gene: TRBJ2-7
v_gene: TRBV10-3

CDR3aa: CASSRQAYGYTF
d_gene: .
j_gene: TRBJ1-2
v_gene: TRBV19

CDR3aa: CASNGGEETQYF
d_gene: TRBD2
j_gene: TRBJ2-5
v_gene: TRBV5-1

CDR3aa: CASSLTGQGAVGAFF
d_gene: TRBD1
j_gene: TRBJ1-1
v_gene: TRBV5-1

CDR3aa: CSVEAVVGYGYTF
d_gene: .
j_gene: TRBJ1-2
v_gene: TRBV29-1

CDR3aa: CASSSGQGYEQYF
d_gene: TRBD1
j_gene: TRBJ2-7
v_gene: TRBV27

CDR3aa: CAISTGTGVNEKLFF
d_gene: TRBD1
j_gene: TRBJ1-4
v_gene: TRBV10-3

CDR3aa: CASSDNSYGYTF
d_gene: .
j_gene: TRBJ1-2
v_gene: TRBV2

CDR3aa: CASRLGRQPQHF
d_gene: .
j_gene: TRBJ1-5
v_gene: TRBV19

CDR3aa: CASSFDRLADLVGSYEQYF
d_gene: TRBD2
j_gene: TRBJ2-7
v_gene: TRBV28

CDR3aa: CASSLGVISGANVLTF
d_gene: .
j_gene: TRBJ2-6
v_gene: TRBV5-1

CDR3aa: CASSVPSGQPTYEQYF
d_gene: .
j_gene: TRBJ2-7
v_gene: TRBV5-6

CDR3aa: CASRHWGTSGGSNPDTQYF
d_gene: TRBD2
j_gene: TRBJ2-3
v_gene: TRBV2

CDR3aa: CASSSEARANEKLFF
d_gene: .
j_gene: TRBJ1-4
v_gene: TRBV7-2

CDR3aa: CSVRTSGGITDTQYF
d_gene: TRBD2
j_gene: TRBJ2-3
v_gene: TRBV29-1

CDR3aa: CASSPGFDGGGDTQYF
d_gene: TRBD2
j_gene: TRBJ2-3
v_gene: TRBV9

CDR3aa: CASSSSYGNEQFF
d_gene: .
j_gene: TRBJ2-1
v_gene: TRBV6-1

CDR3aa: CASSWKQGSGYTF
d_gene: .
j_gene: TRBJ1-2
v_gene: TRBV7-2

CDR3aa: CASSLEHLNYGYTF
d_gene: .
j_gene: TRBJ1-2
v_gene: TRBV7-9

CDR3aa: CASSSPGQGSHNYGYTF
d_gene: TRBD1
j_gene: TRBJ1-2
v_gene: TRBV28

CDR3aa: CAWSPGTANTGELFF
d_gene: TRBD1
j_gene: TRBJ2-2
v_gene: TRBV30

CDR3aa: CSSRSGDTEAFF
d_gene: .
j_gene: TRBJ1-1
v_gene: TRBV7-9

CDR3aa: CASSRVDRENTEAFF
d_gene: TRBD1
j_gene: TRBJ1-1
v_gene: TRBV4-3

CDR3aa: CASSPMYMGSSYNSPLHF
d_gene: .
j_gene: TRBJ1-6
v_gene: TRBV4-1

CDR3aa: CASSVRWTSGETQYF
d_gene: TRBD2
j_gene: TRBJ2-5
v_gene: TRBV9

CDR3aa: CASRSSGFNSPLHF
d_gene: .
j_gene: TRBJ1-6
v_gene: TRBV6-4

CDR3aa: CASSYYLSGFEAFF
d_gene: .
j_gene: TRBJ1-1
v_gene: TRBV6-5

CDR3aa: CASSLGQGYGEQFF
d_gene: .
j_gene: TRBJ2-1
v_gene: TRBV7-8

CDR3aa: CAWSSGTGVINQPQHF
d_gene: TRBD1
j_gene: TRBJ1-5
v_gene: TRBV30

CDR3aa: CASSPGQTNTEAFF
d_gene: TRBD1
j_gene: TRBJ1-1
v_gene: TRBV18

CDR3aa: CASSLDGGVRETQYF
d_gene: TRBD2
j_gene: TRBJ2-5
v_gene: TRBV7-2

CDR3aa: CASSEGTGETQYF
d_gene: .
j_gene: TRBJ2-5
v_gene: TRBV6-1

CDR3aa: CASNRFSGNTIYF
d_gene: .
j_gene: TRBJ1-3
v_gene: TRBV6-1

CDR3aa: CASSPTFGTAGNTIYF
d_gene: TRBD1
j_gene: TRBJ1-3
v_gene: TRBV18

CDR3aa: CASSFNNGSRILNTGELFF
d_gene: .
j_gene: TRBJ2-2
v_gene: TRBV9

CDR3aa: CASSLRDPEVFGNQPQHF
d_gene: .
j_gene: TRBJ1-5
v_gene: TRBV27

CDR3aa: CASRPGTGGHYEQYF
d_gene: TRBD1
j_gene: TRBJ2-7
v_gene: TRBV2

CDR3aa: CASSLTGGRKDGYTF
d_gene: .
j_gene: TRBJ1-2
v_gene: TRBV7-3

CDR3aa: CASSSLGVNEKLFF
d_gene: .
j_gene: TRBJ1-4
v_gene: TRBV28